The following is a TCR beta chain sequence with its context. The antigen is unknown. These data belong to a study of T cell clonotyping in hematopoietic cell transplantation. Study-wide context: Recipient samples before transplant were obtained post-cytoreduction.

Findings and caveats of the study: No sorting was done, leaving CD4 and CD8 contributions mixed. Graft donor and pretransplant recipient Inverse Simpson Index values predicted broader posttransplant TCR diversity.

Profiled with immunoSEQ multiplex PCR; TCRdb holds only in-frame clones, not every one. The sample includes around 7,000 clones, about 86% seen only once; the top ten take less than 4.5%. The time point is: recipient sample about 28 days before transplant, after cytoreduction. Blood collection times were about day -28 and days 30, 100, 180 posttransplant. The sequencing here drew on peripheral blood mononuclear cells, taken before stem cell transplant. The sequence was obtained from a man younger than 40 with acute myeloid leukemia. Some clones in this sample may be carry-over from other donors' samples.

As DNA, the CDR3 is TGTGCCAGCAGTTTATCGGTCGCAGGGGAAGCTTTCTTT. Translated, it gives CASSLSVAGEAFF. This chain uses TRBV27 with TRBJ1-1; D might be TRBD1 (5 bases). CDR1 and CDR2 from the germline V gene are MNHEY and SMNVEV (reference sequence). The CDR3 covers 13 residues. V shed 0 bases and J shed 8 bases, with 10 bases lying between them.